This T cell receptor beta chain was profiled in a study of post-analysis software for immune sequencing data. The study, taken as a whole, reports: Five or six TRBV segments, TRBV5-6, TRBV5-1 and TRBV20-1 among them, were found more frequent in patients than controls.

This CDR3 has 13 residues. Germline V gene lookup returns CDR1 MDHEN and CDR2 SYDVKM. V lost 2 bases, J lost 8 bases, and 10 bases lay in between. On this clonotype itself: No antigen is known for it.

Tagging with unique molecular identifiers was a feature of the TCR beta cDNA libraries. With about 1 to 11 million T cells as the source, approximately 500,000 cDNA molecules resulted. TCRdb analysed the PCR reads with MiXCR anew, one entry per CDR3 protein. The sample yields about 810,000 distinct CDR3 sequences, about 57% seen once. This receptor was obtained from a girl aged 5 to 17 with multiple sclerosis. The sample comprised blood. The chain has TRBV28 and TRBJ2-1, with D possibly TRBD1 on 5 matching bases. CDR3 nucleotide sequence: TGTGCCAGCAGTTTAGACAGCCTCCATGAGCAGTTCTTC. Encoded protein: CASSLDSLHEQFF.